This T cell receptor beta chain was retrieved from a study of T cell changes during pregnancy in multiple sclerosis. Assay used: immunoSEQ multiplex PCR; TCRdb lists only in-frame clones, some missing. This sample has about 71,000 clones; 85% to 95% occur once, and the top ten carry roughly 1.2%. The CDR3 is 19 amino acids. In germline, CDR1 is SGHKS, CDR2 YYEKEE (reference sequence). The V end lost 4 bases, the J end lost 0 bases, and 23 bases lay between the germline ends. This clone showed up just once. This specimen was peripheral blood, taken in the third trimester of pregnancy. The sequence was collected from a female donor with multiple sclerosis, enrolled in a pregnancy study. This sequence joins TRBV5-5 and TRBJ2-4, with D perhaps matching TRBD1 (7 bases). The CDR3 loop reads CASSRRDSWAPLAKNIQYF. Written as DNA, the CDR3 is TGTGCCAGCAGCAGGAGGGACAGTTGGGCCCCTTTAGCCAAAAACATTCAGTACTTC.